The 19 T cell receptor beta chains reported below all come from one sample, sequenced in a study of tissue T cells after allogeneic stem cell transplantation. Generated by immunoSEQ multiplex PCR, the TCRdb table keeps only in-frame clones and is missing some. The table lists approximately 1,500 clones, approximately 60% of them singletons. Time point in this sample: mouse harvest day 14 after allogeneic transplant. Mouse grafts combined 10^7 T-cell-depleted bone marrow cells with 10^6 splenic CD5+ T cells. The sample comprised liver tissue. The receptors come from a female BALB/c mouse given C57BL/6 T cells with graft-versus-host disease after an allogeneic hematopoietic cell transplant.

Of note for this clone: Genes and germline are mouse. The sequenced fragment ends 1 residue before the CDR3 boundary, so the rest is inferred from the germline J gene. This sequence joins TRBV5 and TRBJ2-5, with 8 bases lining up with TRBD1. The CDR3 length is 14 residues. Germline values: CDR1 LGHNA, CDR2 YNLKQL (reference sequence). The V and J ends lost 0 bases and 6 bases, in that order; junction bases with no gene match: 2. CDR3 DNA (partial): TGTGCCAGCAGCCAAGACAGGGGGCGTGACACCCAGTAC. Residues: CASSQDRGRDTQY. The full CDR3 protein is CASSQDRGRDTQYF.

With respect to this clone: Here the gene names and germline are mouse. The CDR3 bases that were read are TGTGCCAGCAGCCAGACAGGGGGCGGGAACACAGAAGTCTTC. Its protein product is CASSQTGGGNTEVF. The complete CDR3 sequence is CASSQTGGGNTEVFF. The V gene is TRBV5, the J gene TRBJ1-1; TRBD1 matches at 10 bases. Read coverage stops 1 residue before the CDR3 terminus; the germline J gene supplies the remainder. The V and J ends lost 3 bases and 1 base, in that order; junction bases with no gene match: 2. In germline, CDR1 is LGHNA, CDR2 YNLKQL (reference sequence). The CDR3 length is 15 residues.

Concerning this clone: Genes and germline come from the mouse. The read finishes 1 residue shy of the CDR3 end, and the germline J gene is used to complete it. V and J are TRBV3 and TRBJ2-5, with 8 bases identical to TRBD1. The V segment lost 3 bases and the J segment 8 bases; nucleotides outside the gene matches: 4. CDR3 length equals 13 residues. The germline V gene has CDR1 SNHLY and CDR2 FYNGKV (reference sequence). Partial CDR3 DNA: TGTGCCAGCAGCTTGGACAGGGAAGGCACCCAGTAC. Amino acids: CASSLDREGTQY. The entire CDR3 is CASSLDREGTQYF.

Concerning this clone: These gene names are mouse names. The CDR3 end lies 1 residue beyond the end of the read and is filled in from the germline J gene. J is TRBJ2-4 and V is TRBV5; D remains unclear. The CDR3 has 13 amino acids. Trimming took 1 base from V and 5 from J, leaving 7 bases between them. CDR1 is LGHNA and CDR2 is YNLKQL in the germline V gene (reference sequence). The CDR3 bases that were read are TGTGCCAGCAGCCAAGCTGAGGGAAACACCTTGTAC. This translates into CASSQAEGNTLY. The whole CDR3 sequence is CASSQAEGNTLYF.

This clone was seen a handful of times. Genes here carry mouse names. Read data end 1 residue before the CDR3 end; the end is taken from the germline J gene. This rearrangement joins TRBV13-3 to TRBJ2-1; D is perhaps TRBD2 (6 bases). This CDR3 comprises 14 residues. Germline V lookup: CDR1 NNHDY, CDR2 SYVADS. The V end was cut by 5 bases, the J end by 0 bases, with 9 bases between. CDR3 sequence reads: CASRTGDNYAEQFF. The CDR3 DNA, read in part, is TGTGCCAGCAGGACTGGAGATAACTATGCTGAGCAGTTC.

This clone was picked up a small number of times. Germline and genes here are mouse. The read ends 1 residue before the CDR3 terminus; that terminus is restored from the germline J gene. The V call is TRBV26, the J call TRBJ2-7, with 7 bases lining up with TRBD2. Germline CDR1 and CDR2: KGHPV and FQNQEV (reference sequence). The CDR3 is 12 amino acids. J lost 1 base, V lost 6 bases, and 0 bases had no gene match. The DNA read from the CDR3 is TGTGCCAGCAGGACTGGGTCCTATGAACAGTAC. The encoded protein is CASRTGSYEQY. The whole CDR3 protein reads CASRTGSYEQYF.

Points on this clone: Mouse germline and gene names are used. The CDR3 extends 1 residue past the end of the read, so its final part is completed from the germline J gene. This chain connects TRBV16 to TRBJ2-1, with TRBD1 as a possible D gene (6 bases). Trimming pared 6 bases from V and 3 bases from J, leaving 12 bases between. Germline V gives CDR1 SGHSA, CDR2 FRNQAP. The CDR3 totals 14 residues. CDR3 DNA (partial): TGTGCAAGCAGTCCCGGGACAACCTATGCTGAGCAGTTC. Encoded protein: CASSPGTTYAEQF. The entire CDR3 reads CASSPGTTYAEQFF.

Comment on this clone: Gene names refer to mouse genes. The read stops 1 residue short of the end of the CDR3; the missing end is completed from the germline J gene. The chain recombines TRBV13-2 with TRBJ2-4; D unresolved. Germline V gives CDR1 NNHNN, CDR2 SYGAGS (reference sequence). Trimming took 0 bases from V and 0 from J, leaving 5 bases between them. The CDR3 is made up of 14 amino acids. CDR3 loop: CASGDGDSQNTLYF. The CDR3 bases that were read are TGTGCCAGCGGTGATGGGGATAGTCAAAACACCTTGTAC.

This clone was observed a single time. Relative to the germline gene, one junction end is altered; a read error may explain this. Gene and germline names: mouse. The read finishes 1 residue shy of the CDR3 end, and the germline J gene is used to complete it. The V and J genes are TRBV13-2 and TRBJ2-7; D gene unclear. Germline V gene lookup returns CDR1 NNHNN and CDR2 SYGAGS (reference sequence). The CDR3 loop spans 12 amino acids. The part of the CDR3 DNA that was read is TGTGCCAGCAGTGACAACTCCTATGAACAGTAC. Its protein product is CASSDNSYEQY. The full CDR3 sequence reads CASSDNSYEQYF.

A single count supports this clone. Genes and germline are mouse. The read comes to an end 1 residue before the CDR3 does, leaving the germline J gene to fill in the end. The genes are TRBV3 and TRBJ2-3; 8 bases fit TRBD2. Germline lookup yields CDR1 SNHLY and CDR2 FYNGKV (reference sequence). V shed 1 base, J shed 0 bases, and the junction held 3 bases outside the gene matches. CDR3 length: 16 amino acids. Partial CDR3 DNA: TGTGCCAGCAGCTTAGAACTGGGGGCTAGTGCAGAAACGCTGTAT. It yields the protein CASSLELGASAETLY. The whole CDR3 sequence is CASSLELGASAETLYF.

About this clone: Gene and germline names: mouse. The read terminates 1 residue ahead of where the CDR3 ends, so the germline J gene completes it. The chain carries TRBV19 and TRBJ2-5, with D perhaps given as TRBD1 or TRBD2 (7 bases each). This CDR3 region has 12 residues. Per germline, CDR1 FNHDT and CDR2 SITEND (reference sequence). V was clipped by 5 bases and J by 5 bases, with 9 bases between them. The CDR3 here is CASSRGADTQYF. The CDR3 bases that were read are TGTGCCAGCAGCAGGGGGGCAGACACCCAGTAC.

For this clone: Any gene name here is a mouse gene name. The CDR3 end is not reached by the read, which stops 1 residue before it; the germline J gene fills it in. The chain is built from TRBV19 and TRBJ2-1, with D unresolved. The CDR3 is made up of 13 amino acids. Trimming took 2 bases from V and 4 from J, leaving 7 bases between them. Germline V gene lookup returns CDR1 FNHDT and CDR2 SITEND (reference sequence). The CDR3 sequence: CASSIGSYAEQFF. The sequenced CDR3 bases are TGTGCCAGCAGTATTGGCAGTTATGCTGAGCAGTTC.

With regard to this clone: These gene names are mouse names. The CDR3 end is not reached by the read, which stops 1 residue before it; the germline J gene fills it in. V usage is TRBV16 and J usage is TRBJ2-7; D is ambiguous. V was cut by 5 bases and J by 4 bases, with 9 bases left in between. This CDR3 has 12 residues. CDR1 is SGHSA and CDR2 is FRNQAP in the germline V gene. The CDR3 is CASSPDKYEQYF. The DNA read from the CDR3 is TGTGCAAGCAGCCCCGACAAATATGAACAGTAC.

Comments on this clone: Mismatch with germline at one junction end may stem from a read error. All gene names here are mouse names. The read finishes 1 residue shy of the CDR3 end, and the germline J gene is used to complete it. The chain employs TRBV17 and TRBJ2-7, with a weak D call TRBD2 (7 bases). This CDR3 comprises 12 residues. Germline V lookup: CDR1 MNHDT, CDR2 YYDKIL. CDR3 DNA (partial): TGTGCTCGCAGTAGAGGGGGGCATGAACAGTAC. Protein sequence: CARSRGGHEQY. From start to end, the CDR3 is CARSRGGHEQYF.

A note on this clone: Possible read error: a much larger clone is one base away. The gene names here belong to mouse. From the germline J gene comes the end of the CDR3, since the read stops 1 residue before it. V gene TRBV22 combines with J gene TRBJ2-4; the table's D call of TRBD2 was not tested on the DNA. TRBV22 constitutes a pseudogene. CDR3 length equals 15 residues. The sequenced part of the CDR3 DNA is TGTGCCAGCAGCCTGACTGGGGCTAGTCAAAACACCTTGTAC. It encodes CASSLTGASQNTLY. The entire CDR3 sequence reads CASSLTGASQNTLYF.

Concerning this clone itself: Germline and genes: mouse. The read ends 1 residue shy of where the CDR3 ends; the end is completed using the germline J gene. The rearrangement links TRBV16 to TRBJ2-2, with no clear D. The CDR3 length is 14 residues. The germline V gene has CDR1 SGHSA and CDR2 FRNQAP. V was cut by 5 bases and J by 0 bases, with 7 bases left in between. Partial CDR3 DNA: TGTGCAAGCAGCCCCGCAACAAACACCGGGCAGCTCTAC. It translates to CASSPATNTGQLY. The entire CDR3 protein reads CASSPATNTGQLYF.

As regards this clone: Germline and genes here are mouse. With the read ending 1 residue before the CDR3 end, the germline J gene is used to fill in that end. The V call is TRBV13-1, the J call TRBJ2-4; D might be TRBD1 (6 bases). CDR3 length: 13 residues. Germline-derived CDR1 and CDR2 are NSHNY and SYGAGN. The V end lost 5 bases, the J end lost 3 bases, and 10 bases lay between the germline ends. CDR3 bases read: TGTGCCAGCAGCCGGGACACACAAAACACCTTGTAC. It is translated as CASSRDTQNTLY. The whole CDR3 protein reads CASSRDTQNTLYF.

To note about this clone: Gene and germline names: mouse. The CDR3 goes on 1 residue after the read ends, and that part is filled in from the germline J gene. This sequence joins TRBV12-2 and TRBJ1-6; 10 bases align to TRBD1. TRBJ1-6 is annotated as an ORF whose role is uncertain. CDR1 SGHLS and CDR2 HYDKME come from the germline V gene. V dropped 2 bases and J dropped 6; count of bases not matched to a gene: 6. The CDR3 runs to 16 residues. The CDR3 bases that were read are TGTGCCAGCTCTCCTAGACAGGGGGCTGTTAATTCGCCCCTCTAC. Residues: CASSPRQGAVNSPLY. The CDR3, in full, reads CASSPRQGAVNSPLYF.

Turning to this clone: Each gene name is a mouse one. The read falls 1 residue short of the CDR3 end, and the missing part is taken from the germline J gene. The V gene is TRBV13-2, the J gene TRBJ2-4; the D is unclear. V shed 0 bases and J shed 6 bases, with 5 bases lying between them. Germline CDR1 is NNHNN and CDR2 is SYGAGS (reference sequence). There are 12 residues in the CDR3. The CDR3 DNA, read in part, is TGTGCCAGCGGTGATGCAGGCAACACCTTGTAC. Amino acid sequence: CASGDAGNTLY. Given in full, the CDR3 is CASGDAGNTLYF.